This T cell receptor (beta chain) emerged from a study of blood T cell repertoires in COVID-19. Using immunoSEQ multiplex PCR, the repertoire was profiled, and TCRdb retains in-frame clones only, with some absent. This table has fewer than 350,000 clones, 75% to 90% appearing once. This clone was observed once. CDR1 is SGHAT and CDR2 is FQNNGV in the germline V gene. With 8 bases removed from V and 0 bases from J, the gap between germline ends came to 7 bases. The length of the CDR3 is 12 residues. What was sequenced was peripheral blood. The receptor was isolated from a woman under 40 who had recovered from COVID-19. The genes are TRBV11-2 and TRBJ1-1; D is unresolved. The CDR3 sequence: CASRGLNTEAFF. Written as DNA, the CDR3 is TGTGCCAGCCGGGGTTTGAACACTGAAGCTTTCTTT.